Each of the 20 T cell receptor beta chains below was sequenced from the same sample in a study of cytomegalovirus exposure and HLA in healthy donors. PCR used 60 Vbeta primers and 13 Jbeta primers. Assay used: immunoSEQ multiplex PCR; TCRdb lists only in-frame clones, some missing. The repertoire consists of roughly 190,000 clones, with around 80% occurring once and the leading ten covering about 1.8%. Sequencing input: PBMCs. The receptors derive from a man aged 18-30 years in good health and CMV-seronegative.

The gene calls are TRBV6-5 and TRBJ2-1; possible D gene TRBD2, 6 bases. The CDR3 extends over 14 amino acids. Germline-derived CDR1 and CDR2 are MNHEY and SVGAGI. Trimming shortened V by 8 bases and J by 3 bases, and 14 bases separated the two germline ends. The CDR3 DNA is TGTGCCAGCGGGAAGGGACTTGACTACAATGAGCAGTTCTTC. Residues: CASGKGLDYNEQFF.

J is TRBJ1-6 and V is TRBV5-1; 8 bases agree with TRBD1. Trimming removed 4 bases from V and 3 bases from J; junction bases left unmatched: 3. Germline CDR1 SGHRS, CDR2 YFSETQ. The CDR3 is made up of 15 amino acids. Written as DNA, the CDR3 is TGCGCCAGCAGCCAGGACAGGGTCTATAATTCACCCCTCCACTTT. Its protein is CASSQDRVYNSPLHF.

The V gene is TRBV4-1, the J gene TRBJ2-7; TRBD2 agrees at 7 bases. Trimming removed 0 bases from V and 2 bases from J; junction bases left unmatched: 7. The germline gives CDR1 MGHRA, CDR2 YSYEKL. The CDR3 has 16 amino acids. CDR3 protein: CASSQETRDYAYEQYF. For the CDR3, the DNA is TGCGCCAGCAGCCAAGAAACGAGGGACTACGCCTACGAGCAGTACTTC.

The rearrangement links TRBV15 to TRBJ2-4, with D perhaps TRBD1 (6 bases). Trimming removed 3 bases at V and 9 bases at J, with 18 bases between. The CDR3 contains 15 residues. Per germline, CDR1 LNHNV and CDR2 YYDKDF (reference sequence). The chain's CDR3 is CATSRTGTSDAIQYF. The CDR3 DNA follows: TGTGCCACCAGCAGGACTGGGACATCCGACGCCATTCAGTACTTC.

The genes are TRBV19 and TRBJ2-2, with a tentative D call TRBD2 (7 bases). The germline V and J ends were trimmed by 5 bases and 7 bases, with 20 bases remaining between them. This CDR3 is built from 16 residues. The germline V gene encodes CDR1 LNHDA and CDR2 SQIVND (reference sequence). In nucleotides, the CDR3 is TGTGCCAGTAGTGATCCCCGGGGGCGCGGGGGCGGGGAGCTGTTTTTT. Amino acid sequence: CASSDPRGRGGGELFF.

This clone was seen a handful of times. Its ends do not fully match the called genes, so a read error is possible. The rearrangement links TRBV7-7 to TRBJ2-5; D unclear. CDR3 length: 14 amino acids. CDR1 and CDR2 (germline): SSHAT, FNYEAQ (reference sequence). The DNA of the CDR3 is TGTGCTAGCAGCTTACACGAGCTCCAAGAGACCCAGTACTTC. The encoded protein is CASSLHELQETQYF.

The genes are TRBV13 and TRBJ2-3, with D maybe TRBD2 (6 bases). The V gene's germline CDR1 is PRHDT and CDR2 FYEKMQ (reference sequence). Trimming removed 4 bases at V and 2 bases at J, with 13 bases between. This CDR3 has 15 residues. Written as DNA, the CDR3 is TGTGCCAGCAGCTGGGACTCTGTCCTCACAGATACGCAGTATTTT. Residues: CASSWDSVLTDTQYF.

V gene TRBV15 combines with J gene TRBJ2-5; 8 bases are a match to TRBD2. The DNA end lines up better with TRBJ2-7; the J call may be wrong. The CDR3 is 14 amino acids. Germline V CDR1 and CDR2: LNHNV, YYDKDF (reference sequence). The CDR3 loop is CATSRAGLGYEQYF. Written as DNA, the CDR3 is TGTGCCACCAGCAGGGCGGGACTAGGCTACGAGCAGTACTTC.

The V and J genes are TRBV5-5 and TRBJ1-1; D not certain. Per germline, CDR1 SGHKS and CDR2 YYEKEE (reference sequence). The CDR3 loop spans 14 amino acids. Trimming shortened V by 0 bases and J by 3 bases, and 9 bases separated the two germline ends. The CDR3 bases are TGTGCCAGCAGCTTGGAAAACTCGTACACTGAAGCTTTCTTT. Protein sequence: CASSLENSYTEAFF.

In its sample, this clone was seen once. V usage is TRBV21-1 and J usage is TRBJ1-2; TRBD1, the table's D call, lacks a check against the DNA. TRBV21-1 is termed a pseudogene. The CDR3 consists of 16 residues. The CDR3 sequence is CAIYPGHREANYGYTF. The DNA for the CDR3 is TGTGCCATCTACCCGGGACACCGCGAGGCTAACTATGGCTACACCTTC.

V gene TRBV29-1 combines with J gene TRBJ2-1; 7 bases are shared with TRBD1. The CDR3 is 15 residues long. The germline CDR1 and CDR2 sequences are SQVTM and ANQGSEA. V was pared by 6 bases and J by 4 bases, with 12 bases of the junction left unmatched. The CDR3 is CSVGEDRVIYNEQFF. The CDR3 nucleotides read TGCAGCGTGGGGGAAGACAGGGTAATTTACAATGAGCAGTTCTTC.

This chain connects TRBV6-6 to TRBJ2-7, with a possible D match to TRBD1 (5 bases). Germline-derived CDR1 and CDR2 are MNHNY and SVGAGI (reference sequence). V was cut by 4 bases and J by 5 bases, with 12 bases left in between. The CDR3 covers 13 residues. This chain's CDR3 is CASSFLAGHEQYF. In DNA, the CDR3 is TGTGCCAGCAGTTTTCTGGCAGGGCACGAGCAGTACTTC.

CDR3 DNA: TGTGCCAGCAGCTTCCAGGGTGGCGAGACCCAGTACTTC. Its translation is CASSFQGGETQYF. The gene calls are TRBV7-3 and TRBJ2-5; D is perhaps TRBD1 (5 bases). The V end lost 3 bases, the J end lost 5 bases, and 10 bases lay between the germline ends. This CDR3 has 13 residues. Germline V lookup: CDR1 SGHTA, CDR2 FQGTGA. The full variable domain, in which reference TRBV7-3 and TRBJ2-5 provide the parts outside the CDR3, is GAGVSQTPSNKVTEKGKYVELRCDPISGHTALYWYRQSLGQGPEFLIYFQGTGAADDSGLPNDRFFAVRPEGSVSTLKIQRTERGDSAVYLCASSFQGGETQYFGPGTRLLVL.

This clone was seen only once. The chain is built from TRBV18 and TRBJ2-7, with 8 nucleotides matching TRBD2. V shed 3 bases, J shed 5 bases, and the junction held 6 bases outside the gene matches. The CDR3 sequence is 14 residues long. Germline values: CDR1 KGHSH, CDR2 LQKENI. The CDR3 sequence is CASSPTGGANEQYF. CDR3 bases: TGTGCCAGCTCACCCACGGGGGGGGCCAACGAGCAGTACTTC.

The chain uses TRBV5-6 and TRBJ2-5, with 8 bases identical to TRBD2. Germline V gene data show CDR1 as SGHDT and CDR2 as YYEEEE. CDR3 length: 17 amino acids. V lost 2 bases, J lost 5 bases, and 14 bases stayed unmatched. The CDR3 DNA reads as TGTGCCAGCAGCTTCCTCCCGGGACTAGGCGGGGGGGAGACCCAGTACTTC. It specifies CASSFLPGLGGGETQYF.

CDR3 region: CASRRDSLAGELFF. The CDR3 DNA is TGTGCCAGCAGGAGGGACAGTCTGGCTGGGGAGCTGTTTTTT. The V and J genes are TRBV6-5 and TRBJ2-2, with TRBD1 identical over 7 bases. This CDR3 spans 14 amino acids. With V trimmed by 6 bases and J by 8 bases, 9 bases remained unmatched. Germline CDR1 and CDR2: MNHEY and SVGAGI.

This clone was seen more than once but under ten times. The chain is built from TRBV18 and TRBJ2-7; tentatively, D is TRBD1 (5 bases). The CDR3 consists of 14 residues. Germline V gene sequence: CDR1 KGHSH, CDR2 LQKENI. Trimming took 2 bases from V and 3 from J, leaving 11 bases between them. CDR3 in amino acids: CASSPALDSYEQYF. The CDR3 DNA sequence: TGTGCCAGCTCACCAGCCCTCGACAGCTACGAGCAGTACTTC.

The J gene is TRBJ1-2, the V gene TRBV19; 7 bases line up with TRBD1. This CDR3 contains 15 residues. V lost 2 bases, J lost 4 bases, and 7 bases stayed unmatched. Per the germline V gene, CDR1 is LNHDA and CDR2 is SQIVND (reference sequence). As DNA, the CDR3 is TGTGCCAGTAGTATACGACAGGGTCCCTCCTATGGCTACACCTTC. Translating gives CASSIRQGPSYGYTF.

J is TRBJ2-1 and V is TRBV7-9; 10 positions agree with TRBD2. Trimming took 5 bases from V and 0 from J; bases not matched to a gene: 7. The CDR3 has 17 residues. The germline CDR1 and CDR2 sequences are SEHNR and FQNEAQ (reference sequence). The CDR3 region is CASSDRTSGSSYNEQFF. The DNA of the CDR3 is TGTGCCAGCAGCGACAGGACTAGCGGAAGCTCCTACAATGAGCAGTTCTTC.

The V and J genes are TRBV5-6 and TRBJ2-7, with a weak D call TRBD1 (6 bases). The germline V gene has CDR1 SGHDT and CDR2 YYEEEE. The V and J ends lost 3 bases and 6 bases respectively, with 19 bases between them. The CDR3 has 15 residues. The DNA for the CDR3 is TGTGCCAGCAGCTCCTCCGGGACACTTCCCCCCGAGCAGTACTTC. This translates into CASSSSGTLPPEQYF.